This T cell receptor (beta chain) was identified in a study of blood T cell repertoires in COVID-19. Here immunoSEQ multiplex PCR was the method, and the copy in TCRdb shows in-frame clones only, minus some. The table has about 130,000 clones, about four fifths seen once. Germline V gene lookup returns CDR1 SGHDT and CDR2 YYEEEE. This CDR3 has 18 residues. V was pared by 4 bases and J by 4 bases, with 14 bases of the junction left unmatched. The sequenced sample was PBMCs or T cells enriched from blood (not recorded which). This receptor was obtained from a young man who had recovered from COVID-19. The J gene is TRBJ1-5, the V gene TRBV5-6; 10 bases fit TRBD1. The CDR3 loop is CASSQQTPTGGRNQPQHF. CDR3 coding DNA: TGTGCCAGCAGCCAACAAACACCGACAGGGGGCAGGAATCAGCCCCAGCATTTT.